The 13 T cell receptor beta chains in this list originate from one sample, sequenced in a study of T cells in Graves' hyperthyroidism and ophthalmopathy. Amplified TCR beta CDR3 regions came from RNA transcripts. TCR CDR3 regions were first amplified by RT-PCR with HTBI primers. From the multiplex PCR reads, TCRdb called clonotypes with MiXCR, one entry per CDR3 protein. The sample includes 300,000 to 450,000 distinct CDR3 sequences, 17% of them seen just once. Sequencing input: blood. The origin of the receptors is a woman in her 30s with Graves' hyperthyroidism that later progressed to Graves' ophthalmopathy.

This clonotype was found many times. The V call is TRBV28, the J call TRBJ2-7; 10 bases match TRBD2. Germline loops: CDR1 MDHEN, CDR2 SYDVKM. The CDR3 runs to 16 residues. Losses at the gene ends were 4 bases for V and 3 bases for J; bases not matched to a gene: 9. DNA of the CDR3: TGTGCCAGCAGTTCCCTGCTAGCGGGAGTGGTCTACGAGCAGTACTTC. Translation gives CASSSLLAGVVYEQYF.

This clonotype was found many times. The genes are TRBV28 and TRBJ2-2; D may be TRBD2 (5 bases). This CDR3 has 14 amino acids. Per the germline V gene, CDR1 is MDHEN and CDR2 is SYDVKM. With 4 bases removed from V and 2 bases from J, the gap between germline ends came to 8 bases. The CDR3: CASSSGLNTGELFF. CDR3 coding DNA: TGTGCCAGCAGTTCTGGACTCAACACCGGGGAGCTGTTTTTT.

This clonotype occurred a few times. The J gene is TRBJ1-3, the V gene TRBV9; D not certain. The ends were cut back, 3 bases at V and 4 bases at J, with 11 bases in the middle. This CDR3 is 14 amino acids long. CDR1 is SGDLS and CDR2 is YYNGEE in the germline V gene. The DNA of the CDR3 is TGTGCCAGCAGCGCTACTGAAGGGGGAAACACCATATATTTT. The encoded protein is CASSATEGGNTIYF.

This clonotype was detected ten times or more. CDR3: CASSRKGGADEQYF. DNA for the CDR3: TGTGCCAGCAGCAGGAAGGGGGGCGCGGACGAGCAGTACTTC. This chain joins TRBV12-3 or TRBV12-4 and TRBJ2-7, with D perhaps matching TRBD1 or TRBD2 (6 bases each). CDR3 length: 14 residues. V was trimmed by 6 bases and J by 5 bases, leaving 17 bases between them.

This clonotype has just a few counts. In DNA, the CDR3 is TGTGCCAGCAGTCCCCTACCCCAAGAGGTAGCGGGCGGCCACAATGAGCAGTTCTTC. As protein: CASSPLPQEVAGGHNEQFF. The rearrangement uses TRBV6-2 or TRBV6-3 and TRBJ2-1, with 7 nucleotides matching TRBD2. This CDR3 is 19 amino acids long. The junction had 21 bases not matched to a gene; V was cut back by 5 bases and J by 5 bases. The germline V gene encodes CDR1 MNHEY and CDR2 SVGEGT.

Many counts were recorded for this clonotype. The gene calls are TRBV7-2 and TRBJ1-5, with a tentative D call TRBD1 (6 bases). The germline CDR1 and CDR2 sequences are SGHTA and FQGNSA. The length of the CDR3 is 12 residues. The V end was cut by 4 bases, the J end by 9 bases, with 10 bases between. The CDR3 is CASSSTGRPQHF. The CDR3 bases are TGTGCCAGCAGCTCGACAGGACGGCCCCAGCATTTT.

This clonotype was detected many times. The chain employs TRBV28 and TRBJ1-1, with D perhaps matching TRBD1 (6 bases). Germline V lookup: CDR1 MDHEN, CDR2 SYDVKM. V gave up 2 bases and J gave up 7 bases, with 17 bases separating them. The CDR3 has 15 residues. The CDR3 is CASSLNPLGGGEAFF. CDR3 bases: TGTGCCAGCAGTTTAAACCCCCTCGGGGGCGGTGAAGCTTTCTTT.

This clonotype occurred many times. The CDR3 sequence: CASSPPKGLSYEQYF. The CDR3 bases are TGTGCCAGCTCACCACCGAAGGGGCTCTCCTACGAGCAGTACTTC. The chain links TRBV18 to TRBJ2-7; perhaps TRBD1 as D (5 bases). Germline assignment: CDR1 KGHSH and CDR2 LQKENI. The CDR3 sequence is 15 residues long. Trimming pared 0 bases from V and 0 bases from J, leaving 9 bases between. Together with reference TRBV18 and TRBJ2-7, the CDR3 gives the full variable domain: NAGVMQNPRHLVRRRGQEARLRCSPMKGHSHVYWYRQLPEEGLKFMVYLQKENIIDESGMPKERFSAEFPKEGPSILRIQQVVRGDSAAYFCASSPPKGLSYEQYFGPGTRLTVT.

This clonotype has a count of ten or more. The V and J genes are TRBV30 and TRBJ1-1; 12 bases are shared with TRBD1. From germline, CDR1 is GTSNPN and CDR2 SVGIG (reference sequence). V was clipped by 3 bases and J by 6 bases; unmatched bases: 11. This CDR3 spans 16 amino acids. CDR3 DNA sequence: TGTGCCTGGAGCGACGGGACAGGGGGCTTTTTGTCTGAAGCTTTCTTT. Amino acid sequence: CAWSDGTGGFLSEAFF.

This chain uses TRBV5-1 with TRBJ1-2; 8 bases agree with TRBD1. The CDR3 covers 14 residues. V was clipped by 4 bases and J by 4 bases; unmatched bases: 6. CDR1 and CDR2 from the germline V gene are SGHRS and YFSETQ. The CDR3: CASSADRGSYGYTF. CDR3 bases: TGCGCCAGCAGCGCCGACAGGGGAAGCTATGGCTACACCTTC.

This clonotype occurred a few times. A much larger clonotype is one base distant, so this may be a read error. The V and J genes are TRBV10-3 and TRBJ2-7; possible D gene TRBD2, 5 bases. Germline loops: CDR1 ENHRY, CDR2 SYGVKD. V lost 8 bases and J lost 6, with 14 bases in between. The CDR3 runs to 12 residues. CDR3 sequence (DNA): TGTGCCATCCCGGCTCAGGCGGGCGAGCAGTACTTC. It codes for CAIPAQAGEQYF.

This clonotype was recorded at least ten times. The CDR3 DNA reads TGTGCCAGCAGTGCTGGGGTGGAGACCCAGTACTTC. Its translation is CASSAGVETQYF. This chain uses TRBV2 with TRBJ2-5; D is ambiguous. The CDR3 runs to 12 residues. Germline V gene lookup returns CDR1 SNHLY and CDR2 FYNNEI. Trimming pared 4 bases from V and 5 bases from J, leaving 8 bases between.

The V and J genes are TRBV28 and TRBJ2-7, with D perhaps TRBD2 (6 bases). The germline CDR1 and CDR2 sequences are MDHEN and SYDVKM. This CDR3 is built from 15 residues. The V end was cut by 7 bases, the J end by 5 bases, with 21 bases between. CDR3 nucleotides: TGTGCCAGCACCCTCCTCGCTGGGGGGTTCGACGAGCAGTACTTC. It codes for CASTLLAGGFDEQYF.